A selection of T cell receptor beta chains follows, all from one sample in a study of graft-versus-host responses after intestinal transplantation. Sequencing used immunoSEQ multiplex PCR; TCRdb keeps in-frame clones, though not all of them. In the table there are tens of thousands of clones, approximately 87% of which are singletons. The input for sequencing was PBMCs, taken 28 days after intestinal transplant. The receptors stem from a human patient who received an intestinal transplant, so some T cells may come from the graft donor. The CDR3 runs from the conserved cysteine through the conserved F or W. A D gene is named only where the DNA matches it firmly. For some rows the clone size is stated as once, few or many, or as a class when expanded; others skip it.

TRBV6-1	TRBJ2-3	NA	NA	TGTGCCAGCAGTGAAGCGTCACTAGCAGGCACAGATACGCAGTATTTT	CASSEASLAGTDTQYF
TRBV28	TRBJ1-5	NA	NA	TGTGCCAGCAGTTTATTCCCCGGGGGGCTTCCTCAGCCCCAGCATTTT	CASSLFPGGLPQPQHF
TRBV6-5	TRBJ1-2	NA	NA	TGTGCCAGCAGTTACGGGCCGGCCGGTCATGACTATGGCTACACCTTC	CASSYGPAGHDYGYTF
TRBV6-1	TRBJ2-7	NA	NA	TGTGCCATCAGTGAGTTTAATATACCACCCTTGATCTACGAGCAGTACTTC	CAISEFNIPPLIYEQYF
TRBV5-1	TRBJ2-6	TRBD2	NA	TGCGCCAGCGCAAGGTCGGCTAGCGGGAGTGGTGGGGCCAACGTCCTGACTTTC	CASARSASGSGGANVLTF
TRBV2	TRBJ1-6	NA	NA	TGTGCCAGCAAAGAGAGCTCCTATAATTCACCCCTCCACTTT	CASKESSYNSPLHF
TRBV10-2	TRBJ1-5	NA	few	TGCGCCAGCAGTGAGTGGGCTCCAGGGGAAAATCAGCCCCAGCATTTT	CASSEWAPGENQPQHF
TRBV6-5	TRBJ2-7	NA	NA	TGTGCCAGCAGTTACGATTCGGTGCAGGGATCCAACGAGCAGTACTTC	CASSYDSVQGSNEQYF
TRBV7-8	TRBJ1-2	NA	NA	TGTGCCAGCAGCTTACCCAAAGGACAGCGGGGGGGCTACACCTTC	CASSLPKGQRGGYTF
TRBV29-1	TRBJ1-2	TRBD1	NA	TGCAGCGTTGATCCAACAGGGGGCCCTACGGGTGGCTACACCTTC	CSVDPTGGPTGGYTF
TRBV29-1	TRBJ1-3	NA	NA	TGCAGCGTTGAAGACCGGGGGGGGCTTTCTGGAAACACCATATATTTT	CSVEDRGGLSGNTIYF
TRBV2	TRBJ2-5	TRBD2	once	TGTGCCAGCAGTGAAGTTTCGGAGGGACTAGCGGTTCCTGTCTGGGGGGAGACCCAGTACTTC	CASSEVSEGLAVPVWGETQYF
TRBV5-1	TRBJ2-1	TRBD2	NA	TGCGCCAGCAGCCCTTGGACTAGCGGGCCATACAATGAGCAGTTCTTC	CASSPWTSGPYNEQFF
TRBV5-6	TRBJ2-5	NA	NA	TGTGCCAGCAGCGGGGTTTTGCGGGGACAAGAGACCCAGTACTTC	CASSGVLRGQETQYF
TRBV4-1	TRBJ1-3	NA	NA	TGCGCCAGCAGCCAAGCCGACTATTTGGGAAACACCATATATTTT	CASSQADYLGNTIYF
TRBV19	TRBJ1-1	NA	NA	TGTGCCAGTAGTATAGATCCTCAGGGGCCGAACACTGAAGCTTTCTTT	CASSIDPQGPNTEAFF
TRBV5-5	TRBJ1-2	NA	NA	TGTGCCAGCAGCTTAAGGGTGGGTCTGCCCTATGGCTACACCTTC	CASSLRVGLPYGYTF
TRBV7-9	TRBJ2-3	TRBD2	once	TGTGCCAGCAGCCCCGGACTAGCGGGGGGGCCGGGCACAGATACGCAGTATTTT	CASSPGLAGGPGTDTQYF
TRBV28	TRBJ1-6	NA	NA	TGTGCCAGCAGTTTAGGTGTACAGCATTCACCCCTCCACTTT	CASSLGVQHSPLHF
TRBV2	TRBJ2-7	NA	few	TGTGCCAGCAGTGAAGGTTCGGGGAGAGGGAGCTCCTACGAGCAGTACTTC	CASSEGSGRGSSYEQYF
TRBV6-4	TRBJ2-1	TRBD1	once	TGTGCCAGCAGTGACTCGCCCTCACCGACAGGGATCTCCTACAATGAGCAGTTCTTC	CASSDSPSPTGISYNEQFF
TRBV20-1	TRBJ1-2	NA	NA	TGCAGTGCTAGATGGAACTATGGCTACACCTTC	CSARWNYGYTF
TRBV7-6	TRBJ2-5	NA	NA	TGTGCCAGCAGCTTACTGACTTTCCAAGAGACCCAGTACTTC	CASSLLTFQETQYF
TRBV13	TRBJ2-5	TRBD2	NA	TGTGCCAGCAGCTTAGAGGGTTCAGCGGGAGGGCCGGAGACCCAGTACTTC	CASSLEGSAGGPETQYF
TRBV7-3	TRBJ2-5	NA	once	TGTGCCAGCAGCTTGTGGGGGCCAGGGGAGACCCAGTACTTC	CASSLWGPGETQYF
TRBV30	TRBJ2-1	TRBD2	NA	TGTGCCTGGACTAGCGGGAGGAACAATGAGCAGTTCTTC	CAWTSGRNNEQFF
TRBV5-4	TRBJ1-2	NA	NA	TGTGCCAGCAGCTTGAACTGCTTTATGGACTATGGCTACACCTTC	CASSLNCFMDYGYTF
TRBV5-1	TRBJ2-1	NA	NA	TGCGCCAGCAGCTTGGCCCTGACAGCCTACAATGAGCAGTTCTTC	CASSLALTAYNEQFF
TRBV27	TRBJ2-2	NA	few	TGTGCCAGCAGTTTAGGGCTAGTGGCCGGGGAGCTGTTTTTT	CASSLGLVAGELFF
TRBV5-1	TRBJ1-6	NA	NA	TGCGCCAGCAGCTTGGGGAGCTCCTATAATTCACCCCTCCACTTT	CASSLGSSYNSPLHF
TRBV7-2	TRBJ2-1	TRBD2	NA	TGTGCCAGCAGCTCCGGGGGGGGCGCAGTAAATGAGCAGTTCTTC	CASSSGGGAVNEQFF
TRBV28	TRBJ1-4	TRBD1	NA	TGTGCCAGCAGTTTATTAGACAGGGAACTGTTTTTT	CASSLLDRELFF
TRBV18	TRBJ1-4	NA	NA	TGTGCCAGCTCACCGTGGGCGGCTAATGAAAAACTGTTTTTT	CASSPWAANEKLFF
TRBV9	TRBJ2-5	TRBD2	NA	TGTGCCAGCAGCACCACTGGACTAGCGGGGTTGTGGGAGACCCAGTACTTC	CASSTTGLAGLWETQYF
TRBV10-2	TRBJ2-7	TRBD2	few	TGCGCCAGCAGTGAGTCTAGCGGGCACTACGAGCAGTACTTC	CASSESSGHYEQYF
TRBV5-1	TRBJ2-7	NA	NA	TGCGCCAGCAGCTTCGGGGGCTCCTACGAGCAGTACTTC	CASSFGGSYEQYF
TRBV9	TRBJ2-1	NA	once	TGTGCCAGCAGCGGCGGGGACTGGGATGAGCAGTTCTTC	CASSGGDWDEQFF
TRBV27	TRBJ1-6	NA	NA	TGTGCCAGCAGTAGTAGTAATTCCTATAATTCACCCCTCCACTTT	CASSSSNSYNSPLHF
TRBV7-6	TRBJ2-3	NA	NA	TGTGCCAGCAGCTCCTTAAGTGGCACAGATACGCAGTATTTT	CASSSLSGTDTQYF
TRBV27	TRBJ2-1	TRBD2	NA	TGTGCCAGCAGTTCTCGGGAGGGGATCAACAATGAGCAGTTCTTC	CASSSREGINNEQFF
TRBV21-1	TRBJ2-7	NA	NA	TGTGCCAGCACCCGGACCTACGAGCAGTACTTC	CASTRTYEQYF
TRBV14	TRBJ2-3	NA	NA	TGTGCCAGCAGCCAAGAAAGAGGTGGTAGCCGACGCACAGATACGCAGTATTTT	CASSQERGGSRRTDTQYF
TRBV5-6	TRBJ2-1	NA	NA	TGTGCCAGCAGCTTGGGGCCCTGGGCCGGGGATGAGCAGTTCTTC	CASSLGPWAGDEQFF
TRBV27	TRBJ2-7	NA	NA	TGTGCCAGCTTCAGGGAGAGTGGCGAGCAGTACTTC	CASFRESGEQYF
TRBV5-1	TRBJ1-1	TRBD1	few	TGCGCCAGCAGCTTGGAGAGGCAGGGGGCCTCTGAAGCTTTCTTT	CASSLERQGASEAFF